This T cell receptor beta chain originates from a study of CD8 T cells in Susac syndrome. Random hexamers were used to reverse transcribe the RNA input (about 0.45 to 1 ug). Via MiXCR, TCRdb re-called the immunoSEQ multiplex PCR reads, giving one row per CDR3 protein. Of 200,000 to 250,000 distinct CDR3 sequences detected, 85% to 95% appear once; the ten largest clones hold around 0.15%. General study results and limits: It was acknowledged in the study that the number of individuals who were included in its TCR sequencing and HLA analysis was relatively small.

The CDR3 runs 12 residues. Germline CDR1 and CDR2: MNHEY and SVGAGI. V was clipped by 5 bases and J by 4 bases, with 8 bases between them. On this clonotype itself: The antigen remains undetermined.

The rearrangement links TRBV6-5 to TRBJ2-5; possible D gene TRBD1, 6 bases. Sequencing input: CD4+ T cells from PBMCs. The TCR originated in a human donor with Susac syndrome. CDR3 amino acids: CASSIGGETQYF. As DNA, the CDR3 is TGTGCCAGCAGTATAGGGGGAGAGACCCAGTACTTC.